Listed here are 2 T cell receptor beta chains from one sample, sequenced in a study of shared clonotypes between healthy human individuals. Assay: immunoSEQ multiplex PCR; the TCRdb copy retains only in-frame clones and omits some. This table holds approximately 530,000 clones, 90% to 96% found once. Source material: naive CD4+ T cells sorted from blood. Documented subset: CD45RA+ positively selected. These receptors all stem from a woman in her thirties in good health.

The chain couples TRBV11-3 to TRBJ2-7, with a tentative D call TRBD1 (5 bases). Germline CDR1 SGHNT, CDR2 YENEEA. This CDR3 has 13 residues. Trimming removed 2 bases from V and 2 bases from J, with 7 bases in between. CDR3 region: CASSLTGTYEQYF. In nucleotides, the CDR3 is TGTGCCAGCAGCTTAACAGGTACCTACGAGCAGTACTTC.

This clone appeared a single time. J is TRBJ1-2 and V is TRBV5-1; 7 positions match TRBD1. The germline CDR1 and CDR2 sequences are SGHRS and YFSETQ. J gave up 5 bases and V 3 bases, and 16 bases lay outside the gene matches. CDR3 length: 17 residues. In DNA, the CDR3 is TGCGCCAGCAGCTGGGCCTTTAATCGACAGGGAGAGTATGGCTACACCTTC. It specifies CASSWAFNRQGEYGYTF.